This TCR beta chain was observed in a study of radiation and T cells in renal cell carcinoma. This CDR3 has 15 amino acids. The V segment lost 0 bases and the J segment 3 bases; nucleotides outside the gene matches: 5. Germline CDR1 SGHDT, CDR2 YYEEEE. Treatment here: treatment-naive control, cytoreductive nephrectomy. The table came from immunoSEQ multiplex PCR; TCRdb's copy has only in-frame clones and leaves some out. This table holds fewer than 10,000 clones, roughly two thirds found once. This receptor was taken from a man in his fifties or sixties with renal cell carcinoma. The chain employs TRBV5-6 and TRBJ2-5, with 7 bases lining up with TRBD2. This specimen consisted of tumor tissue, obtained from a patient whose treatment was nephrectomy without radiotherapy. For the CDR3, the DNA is TGTGCCAGCAGCTTGGCGCGGCTAGCGGAAGAGACCCAGTACTTC. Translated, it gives CASSLARLAEETQYF.